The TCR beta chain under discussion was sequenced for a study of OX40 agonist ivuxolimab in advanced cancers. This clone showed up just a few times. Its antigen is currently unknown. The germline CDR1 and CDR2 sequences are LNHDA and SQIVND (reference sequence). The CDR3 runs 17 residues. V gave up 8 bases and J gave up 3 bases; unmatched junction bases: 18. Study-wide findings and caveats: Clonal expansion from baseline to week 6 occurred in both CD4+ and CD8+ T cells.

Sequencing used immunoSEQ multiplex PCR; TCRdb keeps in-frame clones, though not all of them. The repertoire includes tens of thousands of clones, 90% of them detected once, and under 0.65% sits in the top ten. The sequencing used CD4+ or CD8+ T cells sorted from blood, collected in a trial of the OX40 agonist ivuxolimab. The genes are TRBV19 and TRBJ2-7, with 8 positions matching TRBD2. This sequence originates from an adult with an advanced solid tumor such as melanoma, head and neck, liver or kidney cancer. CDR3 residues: CASGARASGSLGYEQYF. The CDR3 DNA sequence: TGTGCCAGTGGTGCTAGGGCTAGCGGGTCCCTCGGCTACGAGCAGTACTTC.